This T cell receptor beta chain stems from a study of blood T cell repertoires in COVID-19. Study at large: The analysed material was cDNA or gDNA that came from T cells, B-cell-depleted T cells, or PBMCs.

Across about two dozen US areas, participants ranged in age from roughly 18 to 89 years. Sequencing was performed with immunoSEQ multiplex PCR; in TCRdb, only in-frame clones are kept and a portion is missing. This sample has approximately 180,000 clones; approximately 89% occur once, and the top ten carry under 3%. Sequenced sample: PBMCs or T cells enriched from blood (not recorded which). The clonotype was recovered from a woman between 40 and 50 years old with acute COVID-19.

The CDR3 nucleotides read TGTGCCAGCAGTCAAACTAGCGGGAGCACCGGGGAGCTGTTTTTT. This translates into CASSQTSGSTGELFF. This chain links TRBV2 with TRBJ2-2; 11 bases match TRBD2. V lost 5 bases to trimming and J lost 4 bases; unmatched junction nucleotides: 3. The CDR3 consists of 15 residues. CDR1 is SNHLY, CDR2 FYNNEI, per germline.